The next 12 T cell receptor beta chains were all read from a single sample in a study of blood T cells in healthy people across ages. Primed by a sample-barcoded 5' primer and a J-beta primer mix, a second PCR proceeded for roughly 6 to 12 cycles. TCRdb recomputed calls from the 5' RACE reads with MiXCR, one row per CDR3 protein. The sample has some 920,000 distinct CDR3 sequences, just over 50% seen once. The sample taken for sequencing was blood. Source of these receptors: a woman in her sixties or seventies in good health.

The J gene is TRBJ2-3, the V gene TRBV13, with D perhaps TRBD2 (5 bases). CDR3 length: 15 residues. Per germline, CDR1 PRHDT and CDR2 FYEKMQ (reference sequence). Trimming pared 5 bases from V and 6 bases from J, leaving 18 bases between. As DNA, the CDR3 is TGTGCCAGCAGCCCCCCGGGAAGTATTGCGGATACGCAGTATTTT. It translates to CASSPPGSIADTQYF.

The genes are TRBV20-1 and TRBJ2-3; weak D call: TRBD2 (6 bases). Germline V lookup: CDR1 DFQATT, CDR2 SNEGSKA (reference sequence). The CDR3 sequence is 14 residues long. The V end was cut by 5 bases, the J end by 4 bases, with 16 bases between. CDR3 DNA: TGCAGTGCTTATCCGCCGGAGGGCGCAGATACGCAGTATTTT. Residues: CSAYPPEGADTQYF.

This clonotype has more than one count but fewer than ten. The gene calls are TRBV29-1 and TRBJ2-1, with TRBD2 identical over 7 bases. The CDR3 loop spans 15 amino acids. Per the germline V gene, CDR1 is SQVTM and CDR2 is ANQGSEA. V shed 7 bases, J shed 0 bases, and the junction held 9 bases outside the gene matches. CDR3 sequence reads: CSAYLAVGSYNEQFF. CDR3 nucleotides: TGCAGCGCCTATCTAGCGGTCGGCTCCTACAATGAGCAGTTCTTC.

This clonotype was recorded only once. At one boundary the junction diverges from the germline segment, which might be a read error. This rearrangement joins TRBV6-2 or TRBV6-3 to TRBJ2-5; D is ambiguous. CDR1 is MNHEY, CDR2 SVGEGT, per germline. This CDR3 has 13 residues. The DNA for the CDR3 is TGTACCAGCAGCCCTATAGAACAAGAGACCCAGTACTTC. It encodes CTSSPIEQETQYF.

The chain joins TRBV28 to TRBJ2-3, with a possible D match to TRBD1 (5 bases). The CDR3 runs to 12 residues. V lost 5 bases to trimming and J lost 4 bases, with 7 bases between them. Germline CDR1 reads MDHEN; CDR2 reads SYDVKM. CDR3 in DNA: TGTGCCAGCAGTATGACAGCAGATACGCAGTATTTT. Translating gives CASSMTADTQYF.

This clonotype came up once. The rearrangement links TRBV10-3 to TRBJ2-7; D is undetermined. This CDR3 is 15 amino acids long. Between the trimmed V and J ends, which lost 6 bases and 2 bases, there was a span of 17 bases. Germline V gives CDR1 ENHRY, CDR2 SYGVKD. CDR3 amino acids: CAISLAPVSTYEQYF. CDR3 coding DNA: TGTGCCATCAGCCTCGCTCCGGTCAGCACCTACGAGCAGTACTTC.

This chain links TRBV5-1 with TRBJ2-5; D call uncertain. Trimming took off 5 bases at V and 5 bases at J, with 19 bases between the two ends. Germline lookup yields CDR1 SGHRS and CDR2 YFSETQ. The CDR3 covers 15 residues. CDR3 nucleotides: TGCGCCAGCAGTCCGCCGGACGGACCTCGGGAGACCCAGTACTTC. It yields the protein CASSPPDGPRETQYF.

This clonotype has more than one count but fewer than ten. CDR3 region: CSAPSPRGDTDTQYF. In DNA, the CDR3 is TGCAGTGCTCCCTCACCCCGGGGGGACACAGATACGCAGTATTTT. This chain links TRBV20-1 with TRBJ2-3, with TRBD2 matching over 7 bases. Germline V CDR1 and CDR2: DFQATT, SNEGSKA (reference sequence). V shed 5 bases and J 2 bases; nucleotides not matched to a gene: 10. This CDR3 contains 15 residues.

The chain employs TRBV2 and TRBJ2-1; D perhaps matches TRBD1 (5 bases). Near its end, the DNA agrees better with TRBJ2-7, so the J call may be wrong. The length of the CDR3 is 16 residues. CDR1 is SNHLY, CDR2 FYNNEI, per germline. In DNA form, the CDR3 reads TGTGCCAGCAGTGGAGACCAAGGGGCCGTTATCAATGAGCAGTACTTC. Translating gives CASSGDQGAVINEQYF.

V is TRBV2 and J is TRBJ2-7; 7 nucleotides match TRBD1. The CDR3 sequence is 14 residues long. From germline, CDR1 is SNHLY and CDR2 FYNNEI. With V trimmed by 7 bases and J by 1 base, 7 bases remained unmatched. In nucleotides, the CDR3 is TGTGCCAGCAACGCCGGGACAGAATCCTACGAGCAGTACTTC. This sequence encodes CASNAGTESYEQYF.

This clonotype was detected only once. This chain links TRBV5-1 with TRBJ2-1, with TRBD2 as a possible D gene (5 bases). The germline V gene encodes CDR1 SGHRS and CDR2 YFSETQ. The CDR3 loop spans 16 amino acids. Trimming removed 7 bases from V and 6 bases from J, with 23 bases in between. The CDR3 here is CASGDLAGSRSNEQFF. As DNA, the CDR3 is TGCGCCAGCGGCGACCTAGCAGGAAGTCGGTCCAATGAGCAGTTCTTC.

Notes on this clonotype: One end of the junction fails to match germline, which may point to a read error. This rearrangement joins TRBV18 to TRBJ2-5, with D perhaps matching TRBD1 (6 bases). CDR3 length: 13 amino acids. Germline lookup yields CDR1 KGHSH and CDR2 LQKENI. CDR3 DNA: TGTGCCTGCTCACCACTGCAGGGGGAGACCCAGTACTTC. It translates to CACSPLQGETQYF.